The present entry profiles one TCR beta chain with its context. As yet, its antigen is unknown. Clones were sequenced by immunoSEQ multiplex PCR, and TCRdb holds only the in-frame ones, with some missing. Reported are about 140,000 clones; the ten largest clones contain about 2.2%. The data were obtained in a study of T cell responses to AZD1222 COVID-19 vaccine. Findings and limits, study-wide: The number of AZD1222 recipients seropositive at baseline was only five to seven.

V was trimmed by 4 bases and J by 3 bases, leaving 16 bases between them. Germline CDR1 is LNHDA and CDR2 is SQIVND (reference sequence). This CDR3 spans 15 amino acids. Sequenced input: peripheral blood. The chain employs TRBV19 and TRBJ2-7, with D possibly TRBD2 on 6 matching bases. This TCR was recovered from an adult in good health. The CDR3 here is CASSSSRGLFYEQYF. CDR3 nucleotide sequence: TGTGCCAGTAGTAGCTCGAGGGGACTCTTCTACGAGCAGTACTTC.